This entry lists 10 T cell receptor beta chains sequenced from one sample in a study of blood T cell repertoires in COVID-19. Libraries were prepared by immunoSEQ multiplex PCR; TCRdb keeps only in-frame clonotypes and omits some of them. This table holds 490,000 or so clones, around 89% found once. The sample taken for sequencing was PBMCs or T cells enriched from blood (not recorded which). The origin of the receptors is a woman in her forties who had recovered from COVID-19.

This chain joins TRBV18 and TRBJ2-3; D perhaps matches TRBD1 (5 bases). Germline V gene data show CDR1 as KGHSH and CDR2 as LQKENI. The CDR3 covers 12 residues. V was pared by 2 bases and J by 7 bases, with 7 bases between. This CDR3 is CASSPRGNTQYF. The CDR3 DNA is TGTGCCAGCTCACCAAGGGGAAATACGCAGTATTTT.

This chain links TRBV7-2 with TRBJ2-7; TRBD2 aligns across 9 bases. The ends lost 6 bases at V and 7 bases at J; junction bases unmatched: 7. CDR1 and CDR2 from the germline V gene are SGHTA and FQGNSA. This CDR3 is built from 13 residues. CDR3 amino acids: CASSQGLAWEQYF. The DNA of the CDR3 is TGTGCCAGCAGTCAAGGACTAGCGTGGGAGCAGTACTTC.

The chain links TRBV30 to TRBJ1-2; D is ambiguous. The V gene's germline CDR1 is GTSNPN and CDR2 SVGIG (reference sequence). V gave up 3 bases and J gave up 4 bases, with 9 bases separating them. This CDR3 is built from 12 residues. The CDR3 coding sequence is TGTGCCTGGAGCGGGATCTTCTATGGCTACACCTTC. Residues: CAWSGIFYGYTF.

This chain joins TRBV3-1 (or the pseudogene TRBV3-2) and TRBJ2-1, with D maybe TRBD2 (6 bases). The length of the CDR3 is 14 residues. Between the trimmed V and J ends, which lost 1 base and 3 bases, there was a span of 7 bases. Germline V lookup: CDR1 LGHDT, CDR2 YNNKEL (reference sequence). The CDR3 bases are TGTGCCAGCAGCCAAGTTAGCGGCTACAATGAGCAGTTCTTC. Its translation: CASSQVSGYNEQFF.

This chain connects TRBV6-5 to TRBJ1-2; D is possibly TRBD1 (6 bases). From germline, CDR1 is MNHEY and CDR2 SVGAGI. The CDR3 extends over 15 amino acids. Trimming removed 0 bases from V and 4 bases from J, with 12 bases in between. CDR3 DNA sequence: TGTGCCAGCAGTTACTCGGGGGCACCCCGCTATGGCTACACCTTC. This encodes CASSYSGAPRYGYTF.

The chain recombines TRBV18 with TRBJ1-2; D ambiguous. Trimming cost V 2 bases and J 3 bases, with 10 bases left between them. The CDR3 sequence is 14 residues long. The germline gives CDR1 KGHSH, CDR2 LQKENI. CDR3 DNA sequence: TGTGCCAGCTCACCAGAACATGCAGACTATGGCTACACCTTC. This translates into CASSPEHADYGYTF.

CDR3 sequence: CASSQGVGLAGDEQYF. CDR3 sequence (DNA): TGCGCCAGCAGCCAAGGGGTCGGACTAGCGGGAGACGAGCAGTACTTC. The V call is TRBV4-3, the J call TRBJ2-7, with TRBD2 matching over 13 bases. Germline trimming cut 1 base from V and 5 bases from J; bases unmatched to any gene: 5. Germline CDR1 LGHNA, CDR2 YSLEER. The CDR3 consists of 16 residues.

The rearrangement links TRBV14 to TRBJ1-1; D not resolved. V lost 4 bases and J lost 1, with 7 bases in between. The CDR3 sequence is 13 residues long. Germline V gene lookup returns CDR1 SGHDN and CDR2 FVKESK. Here the CDR3 DNA reads TGTGCCAGCAGCCCATTTTGGAACACTGAAGCTTTCTTT. It is translated as CASSPFWNTEAFF.

The CDR3 DNA sequence: TGTGCCAGCACCCGGACAGGCCTAAGGGAGACCCAGTACTTC. It encodes CASTRTGLRETQYF. V gene TRBV7-9 combines with J gene TRBJ2-5; 7 bases line up with TRBD1. This CDR3 is built from 14 residues. Germline lookup yields CDR1 SEHNR and CDR2 FQNEAQ (reference sequence). J was trimmed by 5 bases and V by 7 bases; bases with no gene match: 10. Full variable domain (remainder filled in from reference TRBV7-9 and TRBJ2-5): DTGVSQNPRHKITKRGQNVTFRCDPISEHNRLYWYRQTLGQGPEFLTYFQNEAQLEKSRLLSDRFSAERPKGSFSTLEIQRTEQGDSAMYLCASTRTGLRETQYFGPGTRLLVL.

The chain couples TRBV2 to TRBJ2-5; TRBD1 matches at 8 bases. The length of the CDR3 is 13 residues. Trimming removed 6 bases from V and 3 bases from J; junction bases left unmatched: 3. Per the germline V gene, CDR1 is SNHLY and CDR2 is FYNNEI. CDR3 amino acids: CASSVDREETQYF. CDR3 DNA sequence: TGTGCCAGCAGCGTGGACAGGGAAGAGACCCAGTACTTC.